Listed below are T cell receptor beta chains from one sample, sequenced in a study of cytomegalovirus exposure and HLA in healthy donors. Assay: immunoSEQ multiplex PCR; the TCRdb copy retains only in-frame clones and omits some. The table includes 150,000 to 200,000 clones, roughly 85% detected once. Sequenced input: PBMCs. The source of these receptors is a young man in good health and CMV-seropositive. CDR3s include the opening cysteine and the closing phenylalanine or tryptophan. D genes are given only for firm matches. Rows may omit the clone size; those that give it use once, few, many or a size class.

size	V	J	D	DNA	CDR3
.	TRBV10-1	TRBJ2-5	.	TGCGCCAGCAGTGCGGGAGAAGAAGAGACCCAGTACTTC	CASSAGEEETQYF
.	TRBV5-1	TRBJ1-1	.	TGCGCCAGCAGCTACACAGGCTCGGAAAACACTGAAGCTTTCTTT	CASSYTGSENTEAFF
.	TRBV28	TRBJ2-2	TRBD1	TGTGCCAGCAGTTCCTATCCGGGACAGGGGAACACCGGGGAGCTGTTTTTT	CASSSYPGQGNTGELFF
.	TRBV19	TRBJ1-2	.	TGTGCCAGTACGGCCAGAATAGGCGGCTATGGCTACACCTTC	CASTARIGGYGYTF
.	TRBV5-6	TRBJ1-1	.	TGTGCCAGCAGCTTGTTGGCGAACACTGAAGCTTTCTTT	CASSLLANTEAFF
.	TRBV4-1	TRBJ1-5	.	TGCGCCAGCAGCCAAGTACGGAGCCGAGGGCCCCAGCATTTT	CASSQVRSRGPQHF
few	TRBV2	TRBJ1-2	.	TGTGCCAGCAGTGAATGGGAGGATGGCTACACCTTC	CASSEWEDGYTF
.	TRBV5-6	TRBJ1-2	TRBD1	TGTGCCAGCAGCCCGACAGGGACTAACTATGGCTACACCTTC	CASSPTGTNYGYTF
.	TRBV7-9	TRBJ1-2	TRBD1	TGTGCCAGCAGCTTATGGGACAGGGGGGGTAATGGCTACACCTTC	CASSLWDRGGNGYTF
.	TRBV4-1	TRBJ2-3	TRBD1	TGCGCCAGCAGCCCGCAGGGGGCAGATACGCAGTATTTT	CASSPQGADTQYF
.	TRBV6-5	TRBJ1-5	TRBD1	TGTGCCAGCAGTACCCGACAGGGAAATCAGCCCCAGCATTTT	CASSTRQGNQPQHF
.	TRBV28	TRBJ2-5	.	TGTGCCAGCAGTTTCACTCTGGGGGGAGGAGAGACCCAGTACTTC	CASSFTLGGGETQYF
.	TRBV18	TRBJ1-1	.	TGTGCCAGCTCACCGCGCAGGGCAGTGTGGACTGAAGCTTTCTTT	CASSPRRAVWTEAFF
once	TRBV9	TRBJ2-3	TRBD2	TGTGCCAGCAGCGTCGGGGGGAGCACAGATACGCAGTATTTT	CASSVGGSTDTQYF
.	TRBV27	TRBJ1-1	TRBD1	TGTGCCAGCAGTTTATCGACAGGGGCCAACACTGAAGCTTTCTTT	CASSLSTGANTEAFF
.	TRBV4-1	TRBJ2-7	.	TGCGCCAGCAGCCAAGGACAGGGACTCTACGAGCAGTACTTC	CASSQGQGLYEQYF
.	TRBV7-6	TRBJ1-1	.	TGTGCCAGCAGCTTAGGACGGGTAAGAGGCACTGAAGCTTTCTTT	CASSLGRVRGTEAFF
.	TRBV19	TRBJ1-2	TRBD1	TGTGCCAGTAGTATGCCTGGGACAGCGAACTATGGCTACACCTTC	CASSMPGTANYGYTF
.	TRBV15	TRBJ1-2	.	TGTGCCACCAGCACGGAGGACGAGGTCAATGGCTACACCTTC	CATSTEDEVNGYTF
few	TRBV5-6	TRBJ2-1	.	TGTGCCAGCAGTCCCTCTAGTCTAGACAATGAGCAGTTCTTC	CASSPSSLDNEQFF
once	TRBV30	TRBJ2-2	TRBD2	TGTGCCTGGAGTACGGGGGGGCAGGGCGGGGAGCTGTTTTTT	CAWSTGGQGGELFF
.	TRBV4-1	TRBJ2-1	TRBD2	TGCGCCAGCAGCCAAGACACGGGAGGTAACAATGAGCAGTTCTTC	CASSQDTGGNNEQFF
.	TRBV6-4	TRBJ2-3	TRBD2	TGTGCCAGCAGTGACAGCCGGACTAGTGAGACAGATACGCAGTATTTT	CASSDSRTSETDTQYF
.	TRBV2	TRBJ1-1	.	TGTGCCTCGCGGCTAGGGGGCACTGAAGCTTTCTTT	CASRLGGTEAFF
.	TRBV7-6	TRBJ1-2	TRBD1	TGTGCCAGCAGCCGGGACAGCAACTATGGCTACACCTTC	CASSRDSNYGYTF
.	TRBV6-1	TRBJ2-5	TRBD1	TGTGCCAGCATTAACAGGGGATCAGAGACCCAGTACTTC	CASINRGSETQYF
.	TRBV19	TRBJ1-1	.	TGTGCCAGTAGTTCACTGATGAGCTGGGGAGCCACTGAAGCTTTCTTT	CASSSLMSWGATEAFF
.	TRBV27	TRBJ2-7	TRBD2	TGTGCCAGCACCAGACTAGCGGGAGGCGCCGAGCAGTACTTC	CASTRLAGGAEQYF
.	TRBV30	TRBJ1-5	.	TGTGCCTGGAACCCGGGGAGGGGCAATCAGCCCCAGCATTTT	CAWNPGRGNQPQHF
.	TRBV7-8	TRBJ1-2	TRBD1	TGTGCCAGCAGCCCCCGCCGGGGGGACAGGGACTATGGCTACACCTTC	CASSPRRGDRDYGYTF
few	TRBV10-1	TRBJ2-3	.	TGCGCCAGCAGTGAGTCGATGGGGGCGCAGCCAGATACGCAGTATTTT	CASSESMGAQPDTQYF
.	TRBV7-8	TRBJ1-5	.	TGTGCCAGCAGCTTAGTGGCCCTTCGGGGGACTAATCAGCCCCAGCATTTT	CASSLVALRGTNQPQHF
.	TRBV10-2	TRBJ2-1	.	TGCGCCAGCAGTGGACCCGCAGGTATTGCTGCTGAGCAGTTCTTC	CASSGPAGIAAEQFF
.	TRBV5-6	TRBJ2-1	.	TGTGCCAGCCGGACGGGGGTTTCCTACAATGAGCAGTTCTTC	CASRTGVSYNEQFF
.	TRBV6-1	TRBJ2-3	TRBD2	TGTGCCAGCAGTGAAGTGGGGTGGGGGGGTGGCACAGATACGCAGTATTTT	CASSEVGWGGGTDTQYF
.	TRBV5-1	TRBJ1-2	TRBD1	TGCGCCAGCAGCCCGACCCCGACAGGGTGGGGTTCAGCTGGCTACACCTTC	CASSPTPTGWGSAGYTF
.	TRBV19	TRBJ2-1	.	TGTGCCAGTCGGACTAGTGGGGGGGCGGGAAGGAATGAGCAGTTCTTC	CASRTSGGAGRNEQFF
.	TRBV2	TRBJ2-7	.	TGTGCCAGCAGTGAAGTGGGGCTACCCTACGAGCAGTACTTC	CASSEVGLPYEQYF
once	TRBV13	TRBJ2-1	.	TGTGCCAGCAGCCTCCACATTAAGGAGGGCAATGAGCAGTTCTTC	CASSLHIKEGNEQFF
.	TRBV7-9	TRBJ2-7	TRBD1	TGTGCCAGCAGCTCGGGCACAGGGGTCTACGAGCAGTACTTC	CASSSGTGVYEQYF
.	TRBV5-5	TRBJ2-3	TRBD2	TGTGCCAGCAGTCTAACTAGCGGGACTAAAGATACGCAGTATTTT	CASSLTSGTKDTQYF
.	TRBV4-3	TRBJ2-6	TRBD1	TGCGCCAGCAGCCAAAGACCGGGACAGGACTACTCTGGGGCCAACGTCCTGACTTTC	CASSQRPGQDYSGANVLTF
.	TRBV5-1	TRBJ2-7	TRBD2	TGCGCCAGCAGTCGGGAGGGCTCGAACGAGCAGTACTTC	CASSREGSNEQYF
once	TRBV4-2	TRBJ2-1	.	TGTGCCAGCAGCCCGAGCCGACAGGTGGCCAATGAGCAGTTCTTC	CASSPSRQVANEQFF
.	TRBV19	TRBJ2-7	.	TGTGCCAGTAGTGTTTCGTACGGACAGAGGAGAGAGCAGTACTTC	CASSVSYGQRREQYF
.	TRBV28	TRBJ1-4	TRBD1	TGTGCCAGCAGTCGGACAGGGGCTAATGAAAAACTGTTTTTT	CASSRTGANEKLFF
.	TRBV28	TRBJ2-3	.	TGTGCCAGCAGTTTAGTTCTGAGTGGGGGGACGGGAGATACGCAGTATTTT	CASSLVLSGGTGDTQYF
.	TRBV5-1	TRBJ2-1	TRBD2	TGCGCCAGCGAGAATAGCGGGAGAGGCAATGAGCAGTTCTTC	CASENSGRGNEQFF
.	TRBV5-1	TRBJ2-1	TRBD2	TGCGCCAGCAGCCTGGTTACTAGCGGGATATACAATGAGCAGTTCTTC	CASSLVTSGIYNEQFF
.	TRBV7-3	TRBJ1-2	.	TGTGCCAGCAGCTTAAAGGGGGGGTCCTATGGCTACACCTTC	CASSLKGGSYGYTF
.	TRBV5-1	TRBJ2-1	TRBD2	TGCGCCAGCAGCTTGAGGGCTAGCGGGTACAATGAGCAGTTCTTC	CASSLRASGYNEQFF
.	TRBV27	TRBJ1-6	.	TGTGCCAGCAGTTTTTCTGATAATTCACCCCTCCACTTT	CASSFSDNSPLHF